This T cell receptor (beta chain) comes out of a study of T cell responses to AZD1222 COVID-19 vaccine (dated by TCRdb to the early 2020s). Concerning the study at large: AZD1222 recipients whose second dose came at about 4 weeks and those whose second dose came at about 12 weeks were combined into one group, since spike-specific TCR depth and breadth did not differ between the two schedules. TCR sequencing was performed for about 250 trial participants, of whom roughly 200 were given two doses of AZD1222 and approximately 25 were given two doses of MenACWY control vaccine. Trial participants were enrolled by age into 18-55, 56-69 and 70-plus year subgroups, with about 150, 28 and 57 TCR-sequenced participants respectively.

The CDR3 regions of human TCRbeta chains were subjected to immunosequencing. On the authors' methods: Repertoire TCRs were matched against a reference library of SARS-CoV-2-specific TCRs generated with the MIRA antigen-specificity platform. Breadth was defined as the fraction of unique TCRs that were SARS-CoV-2-associated. Depth was defined as the fraction of total T cells that were SARS-CoV-2-associated. Using the MIRA data, each spike-specific TCR was mapped to the spike region that the TCR reacts to and placed in a CD4 or CD8 class. Log10-transformed breadth and depth values were compared by one-way ANOVA with Sidak's multiple comparisons tests. TCRdb's version of the immuneACCESS table is confined to in-frame rearrangements and falls short of the full clone set. An unresolved V gene accounts for under half of the shortfall where checked; the remainder is of unknown origin. That table supplies the V and J calls and clone size; D and trimming were determined from the DNA. A total of about 160,000 clones appear in this sample, around nine tenths of them only once. The top ten clones comprise approximately 1.5% of the sample.

On this clone itself: What antigen it recognizes has not been identified. The record has no base qualities; no much larger clone is one base away.

Taken with the paper, the label for time point translates to: baseline before first vaccination. Samples from vaccinated people were obtained from the UK trials COV001 and COV002, which included a single-blind randomized controlled phase 2/3 trial of AZD1222 (ChAdOx1 nCoV-19) in healthy adults. For TCRbeta chain sequencing, PBMC samples from trial participants were taken at day 0 and at day 28 after the second dose. The paper as a whole reports these results and caveats: Because no samples from the day 14 peak response were available, repertoires could be characterized only after the peak T cell response. The 56-69-year group was small, and its depth increase did not reach significance, likely because of low power. Spike-specific TCR breadth and depth rose significantly after two AZD1222 doses compared with day 0 and with MenACWY recipients. Reportedly, close to half of the unique spike-specific TCRs recognized epitopes lying outside the regions that are mutated in the B.1.351 and B.1.1.7 variants. Participants were mostly white British, with more females than males. The authors suggested clonal diversity may have been underestimated. Conclusions about previously exposed vaccinees were limited because only a handful of AZD1222 recipients were SARS-CoV-2 seropositive at baseline. Vaccine-associated CD4 TCRs spanned the whole spike protein, with dominant responses in regions 160-218 and 743-854.

Deletion took 4 bases off V and 0 bases off J, with a span of 6 bases between the germline ends. CDR1 and CDR2 were assigned from the germline V gene as WSHSY and SAAADI. The CDR3 goes from the cysteine to the phenylalanine over 13 residues. Only the CDR3 part of the read is kept: 39 bases, read in frame from the first base. The chain is made from TRBV10-2 and TRBJ1-1, with the D gene call left open. The sequencing used peripheral blood, collected on day 0 of AZD1222 vaccination. This sequence was found in an adult in good health. The CDR3 in this case is CASSVRVNTEAFF. The DNA is as follows: TGCGCCAGCAGTGTTCGGGTGAACACTGAAGCTTTCTTT.